This T cell receptor (beta chain) was captured by sequencing in a study of blood T cell repertoires in COVID-19. In the study overall: Acute and convalescent COVID-19 samples came from the United States, Italy and Spain. T cells, B-cell-depleted T cells, or PBMCs supplied cDNA or gDNA.

Study processing details: Reference gene primer amplification in the assay estimated nucleated cell counts. Data came from immunoSEQ multiplex PCR; TCRdb stores just in-frame clones and leaves some out. From that table come the V and J calls and clone size; the DNA was used to work out D and trimming. The sample shows 130,000 to 150,000 clones, more than 70% of them seen only once. From germline, CDR1 is MGHRA and CDR2 YSYEKL. Trimming at V came to 0 bases and at J to 8 bases, leaving 7 bases not matched to a gene. CDR3 size: 16 residues. This receptor was identified in a human donor in a cohort sampled during active COVID-19. J is TRBJ1-6 and V is TRBV4-1, with 7 bases that match TRBD1. Sequencing was carried out using peripheral blood. In DNA, the CDR3 is TGCGCCAGCAGCCAAGATGGGGAACAGGGGTATTCACCCCTCCACTTT. Its translation is CASSQDGEQGYSPLHF.